This passage covers 5 T cell receptor beta chains from one sample sequenced in a study of blood T cell repertoires in COVID-19. Method: immunoSEQ multiplex PCR; TCRdb's copy keeps in-frame clones and lacks some. This sample has tens of thousands of clones, with roughly 84% found just once. Sequencing was performed on peripheral blood. The receptors derive from a man aged 50 or older with active COVID-19.

The genes are TRBV7-8 and TRBJ1-2; maybe TRBD1 (5 bases). The CDR3 has 15 residues. Trimming stripped 3 bases from V and 4 bases from J, with 15 bases between. Germline CDR1 SGHVS, CDR2 FQNEAQ. For the CDR3, the DNA is TGTGCCAGCAGCTTGGTACAGGCCAACATCTATGGCTACACCTTC. Encoded protein: CASSLVQANIYGYTF.

This clone has a single count. The V gene is TRBV4-1, the J gene TRBJ2-5, with 8 bases fitting TRBD2. The CDR3 extends over 15 amino acids. Losses at the gene ends were 3 bases for V and 0 bases for J; bases not matched to a gene: 3. Looked up from germline, CDR1 is MGHRA and CDR2 is YSYEKL. CDR3 sequence: CASSQGLEYQETQYF. The CDR3 bases are TGCGCCAGCAGCCAGGGACTAGAGTACCAAGAGACCCAGTACTTC.

This sequence joins TRBV5-6 and TRBJ2-4, with D perhaps TRBD2 (6 bases). Germline-derived CDR1 and CDR2 are SGHDT and YYEEEE. This CDR3 comprises 13 residues. Deletions cut 10 bases from V and 9 bases from J, with 20 bases between. CDR3 sequence: CASTVGGIGIQYF. CDR3 nucleotide sequence: TGTGCCTCAACCGTAGGAGGGATCGGCATTCAGTACTTC.

The chain carries TRBV5-4 and TRBJ1-1; 7 bases are a match to TRBD1. V gave up 3 bases and J gave up 5 bases; unmatched junction bases: 10. Per the germline V gene, CDR1 is SGHNT and CDR2 is YYREEE (reference sequence). The CDR3 covers 15 residues. The CDR3 bases are TGTGCCAGCAGCTCCCCGGACAGGAGGACTACTGAAGCTTTCTTT. This encodes CASSSPDRRTTEAFF.

This clone was seen a handful of times. V is TRBV2 and J is TRBJ1-4; 7 nucleotides agree with TRBD1. CDR1 is SNHLY, CDR2 FYNNEI, per germline. The CDR3 loop spans 13 amino acids. Trimming removed 11 bases from V and 7 bases from J; junction bases left unmatched: 10. The CDR3 here is CAGRQGGGEKLFF. The CDR3 DNA is TGTGCCGGTAGACAGGGAGGTGGTGAAAAACTGTTTTTT.